A single sample is the source of the 2 T cell receptor beta chains below, sequenced in a study of identical twins. TCRdb itself ran the 5' RACE reads through MiXCR, one entry per CDR3 protein. The sample has about 700,000 distinct CDR3 sequences; 8.6% are singletons. In addition, the sample was reused for a study of yellow fever vaccine responses in identical twins.

What was sequenced was PBMCs. The receptors were sampled from a woman under 30 in good health.

This clonotype has a count of ten or more. V gene TRBV9 combines with J gene TRBJ2-5; 9 bases fit TRBD1. This CDR3 is built from 15 residues. The V gene end was trimmed by 4 bases and the J gene end by 1 base; junction bases not matched to a gene: 5. CDR1 and CDR2 (germline): SGDLS, YYNGEE. DNA for the CDR3: TGTGCCAGCAGCCCAAGGGACAGGGCCCAAGAGACCCAGTACTTC. Translated: CASSPRDRAQETQYF. The entire variable domain, with the rest obtained from reference TRBV9 and TRBJ2-5, is as follows: DSGVTQTPKHLITATGQRVTLRCSPRSGDLSVYWYQQSLDQGLQFLIQYYNGEERAKGNILERFSAQQFPDLHSELNLSSLELGDSALYFCASSPRDRAQETQYFGPGTRLLVL.

The table lists this clonotype with many counts. V is TRBV12-3 or TRBV12-4 and J is TRBJ2-5; weak D call: TRBD2 (6 bases). V was clipped by 1 base and J by 2 bases, with 14 bases between them. CDR3 size: 16 residues. The CDR3 DNA follows: TGTGCCAGCAGTTTAGGCGGGGCGCTTAGACAAGAGACCCAGTACTTC. Translation: CASSLGGALRQETQYF.